Below, 32 T cell receptor beta chains from the same sample are listed, as sequenced in a study of breast tumors, draining lymph nodes, adjacent tissues. TCRdb re-derived calls from the multiplex PCR reads in MiXCR, one entry per CDR3 protein. The sample contains tens of thousands of distinct CDR3 sequences, roughly 39% of which appear only once. Material: breast tumor tissue. Every receptor here comes from a female donor with breast cancer. Some clones in this sample may be carry-over from other donors' samples.

This clonotype was seen many times. The rearrangement uses TRBV3-1 and TRBJ1-2; D is unresolved. Germline V gene lookup returns CDR1 LGHDT and CDR2 YNNKEL (reference sequence). The CDR3 has 12 residues. V lost 1 base to trimming and J lost 0 bases, with 0 bases between them. The CDR3 is CASSQANYGYTF. CDR3 in DNA: TGTGCCAGCAGCCAAGCTAACTATGGCTACACCTTC.

As regards this clonotype: Germline is not matched at one junction end, which may reflect a read error. V gene TRBV29-1 combines with J gene TRBJ2-5, with TRBD2 matching 7 bases. This CDR3 is 12 amino acids long. CDR1 and CDR2 from the germline V gene are SQVTM and ANQGSEA. CDR3 nucleotide sequence: TGCAGCGTTGAGTTCACGCGGGAGACCCTGTATTTC. Its protein is CSVEFTRETLYF.

In this sample, this clonotype turned up once. The V and J genes are TRBV20-1 and TRBJ1-2, with TRBD1 identical over 9 bases. Trimming removed 6 bases from V and 8 bases from J; junction bases left unmatched: 7. Germline CDR1 DFQATT, CDR2 SNEGSKA (reference sequence). This CDR3 spans 12 amino acids. The CDR3 sequence: CSARDRVEGYTF. The CDR3 DNA reads as TGCAGTGCCAGGGACAGGGTAGAAGGCTACACCTTC.

Points on this clonotype: The conserved phenylalanine or tryptophan normally closing the CDR3 is absent here, so this likely arose from a read error. CDR3 nucleotide sequence: TGTGCCAGCAGCCCTCCTAGAATGGATAGCGAGCAGTACCTC. Its translation is CASSPPRMDSEQYL. V and J are TRBV7-2 and TRBJ2-7; no definite D call. V lost 5 bases and J 6 bases, leaving 17 bases between the germline ends. The CDR3 covers 14 residues. Looked up from germline, CDR1 is SGHTA and CDR2 is FQGNSA.

The J gene is TRBJ2-7, the V gene TRBV6-5, with 7 bases matching TRBD1. The CDR3 is 14 residues long. V lost 5 bases, J lost 4 bases, and 8 bases stayed unmatched. CDR1 and CDR2 (germline): MNHEY, SVGAGI. The CDR3 is CASSQTDRAYEQYF. The CDR3 DNA sequence: TGTGCCAGCAGTCAAACCGACAGGGCATACGAGCAGTACTTC.

The gene calls are TRBV7-6 and TRBJ1-4; 9 nucleotides agree with TRBD1. Trimming cost V 3 bases and J 7 bases; bases outside gene matches: 3. The CDR3 totals 14 residues. Germline CDR1 and CDR2: SGHVS and FNYEAQ. CDR3 sequence (DNA): TGTGCCAGCAGCTTTGAGGGACAGGGTGAAAAACTGTTTTTT. This codes for CASSFEGQGEKLFF.

Ten or more counts support this clonotype. The rearrangement joins TRBV11-1 to TRBJ2-1; 11 nucleotides agree with TRBD2. The germline CDR1 and CDR2 sequences are SGHAT and FQDESV (reference sequence). CDR3 size: 16 residues. V lost 4 bases, J lost 4 bases, and 6 bases stayed unmatched. CDR3 in DNA: TGTGCCAGCAGCTCAGCTAGCGGGAGGCTGTACAATGAGCAGTTCTTC. Protein sequence: CASSSASGRLYNEQFF.

This clonotype has a single count. The J gene is TRBJ2-1, the V gene TRBV19; 11 positions agree with TRBD2. The CDR3 runs 15 residues. Germline trimming cut 6 bases from V and 4 bases from J; bases unmatched to any gene: 5. Germline V gene lookup returns CDR1 LNHDA and CDR2 SQIVND (reference sequence). The CDR3 region has the DNA TGTGCCAGTAGCCCGGGACTAGCGGCTTACAATGAGCAGTTCTTC. Protein: CASSPGLAAYNEQFF.

This clonotype was recorded only once. The chain joins TRBV6-5 to TRBJ2-5; D perhaps matches TRBD1 (6 bases). Trimming cost V 6 bases and J 5 bases, with 10 bases left between them. This CDR3 region has 12 residues. CDR1 is MNHEY, CDR2 SVGAGI, per germline. Here the CDR3 DNA reads TGTGCCAGCAGACGGCAGGGGGAGACCCAGTACTTC. Translating gives CASRRQGETQYF.

In regard to this clonotype: This is likely a read error, given that the CDR3 carries no conserved phenylalanine or tryptophan at its end. V usage is TRBV4-3 and J usage is TRBJ2-7, with TRBD2 matching over 13 bases. The CDR3 sequence is 14 residues long. Trimming at V came to 3 bases and at J to 5 bases, leaving 1 base not matched to a gene. Germline V gene sequence: CDR1 LGHNA, CDR2 YSLEER. Written as DNA, the CDR3 is TGCGCCAGCAGCCAGGGGACTAGCGGGAACGAGCAGTACCTC. As protein: CASSQGTSGNEQYL.

Comments on this clonotype: Here the CDR3 omits its conserved ending phenylalanine or tryptophan, so a read error is the likely source. The chain links TRBV5-1 to TRBJ2-7; a weak D match, TRBD2 (6 bases). CDR1 SGHRS and CDR2 YFSETQ come from the germline V gene. The CDR3 contains 14 residues. With 7 bases removed from V and 0 bases from J, the gap between germline ends came to 14 bases. DNA for the CDR3: TGCGCCAGCGGACGGGACGGGAGCTCCTACGAGCAGTACGGC. Translated, it gives CASGRDGSSYEQYG.

In regard to this clonotype: At one of its ends the junction is not consistent with the germline gene, which may arise from a read error. The chain uses TRBV20-1 and TRBJ1-5; the D gene is possibly TRBD1 (5 bases). The CDR3 runs 14 residues. Germline V lookup: CDR1 DFQATT, CDR2 SNEGSKA (reference sequence). The CDR3 sequence is CSISGTSRNQPRHF. In nucleotides, the CDR3 is TGCAGCATTAGTGGGACTTCCCGCAATCAGCCCCGGCATTTT.

The chain combines TRBV12-3 or TRBV12-4 with TRBJ2-5, with 7 bases that match TRBD2. This CDR3 has 15 residues. V was clipped by 5 bases and J by 11 bases; unmatched bases: 17. CDR3 DNA sequence: TGTGCCAGCAGTCAACTAGCGAGAGGACGAGATACGCAGTACTTC. This codes for CASSQLARGRDTQYF.

In the case of this clonotype: The DNA is left out, because the CDR3 cannot be placed on it with certainty; the CDR3 is given as TCRdb lists it. V is TRBV7-8 and J is TRBJ2-5; TRBD1, the table's D call, lacks a check against the DNA. Germline V gene lookup returns CDR1 SGHVS and CDR2 FQNEAQ. Inclusive of both ends, the CDR3 amounts to 22 amino acids. CDR3 sequence: CASSFYICSARTQGDNQETQYF.

This clonotype has a count of ten or more. The chain couples TRBV9 to TRBJ1-1; 8 nucleotides line up with TRBD1. After removal of 4 bases from V and 4 bases from J, the junction contained 3 bases not matched to a gene. Per germline, CDR1 SGDLS and CDR2 YYNGEE. The length of the CDR3 is 13 residues. CDR3 residues: CASSLGTGTEAFF. The CDR3, as DNA: TGTGCCAGCAGCCTCGGGACAGGCACTGAAGCTTTCTTT.

This clonotype has only one observation. The CDR3 bases are TGCGCCAGCAGCCCCTTTCTTAGCGGGCGAAGCACAGATACGCAGTATTTT. Protein: CASSPFLSGRSTDTQYF. V usage is TRBV5-1 and J usage is TRBJ2-3; 7 positions match TRBD2. The V segment lost 4 bases and the J segment 0 bases; nucleotides outside the gene matches: 11. The CDR3 has 17 residues. Germline V gives CDR1 SGHRS, CDR2 YFSETQ.

The V and J genes are TRBV7-9 and TRBJ2-5, with D possibly being TRBD1 (6 bases). V lost 7 bases, J lost 6 bases, and 15 bases lay in between. Germline assignment: CDR1 SEHNR and CDR2 FQNEAQ (reference sequence). CDR3 length: 13 amino acids. The chain's CDR3 is CASNNRVDKTQYF. The DNA for the CDR3 is TGTGCCAGCAACAACAGGGTCGATAAGACCCAGTACTTC.

This clonotype has just a few counts. This may be a read error, as it is one base from a much larger clone. This chain connects TRBV20-1 to TRBJ1-2; D possibly corresponds to TRBD1 (6 bases). The CDR3 consists of 12 residues. Germline V gene data show CDR1 as DFQATT and CDR2 as SNEGSKA (reference sequence). CDR3 region: CSARAGDYGSTF. The CDR3 DNA follows: TGCAGTGCTAGAGCAGGGGACTATGGCTCCACCTTC.

The V call is TRBV11-3, the J call TRBJ2-3; D uncertain. Germline CDR1 and CDR2: SGHNT and YENEEA. CDR3 size: 14 residues. V was cut by 3 bases and J by 4 bases, with 11 bases left in between. Written as DNA, the CDR3 is TGTGCCAGCAGCTTCGGAGTTCCCCCAGATACGCAGTATTTT. Translation: CASSFGVPPDTQYF. Variable domain in full (rest from reference TRBV11-3 and TRBJ2-3): EAGVVQSPRYKIIEKKQPVAFWCNPISGHNTLYWYLQNLGQGPELLIRYENEEAVDDSQLPKDRFSAERLKGVDSTLKIQPAELGDSAVYLCASSFGVPPDTQYFGPGTRLTVL.

As to this clonotype: This may stem from a read error, because a much larger clone lies one nucleotide away. The rearrangement links TRBV29-1 to TRBJ2-5; TRBD1 matches at 7 bases. There are 13 residues in the CDR3. Per germline, CDR1 SQVTM and CDR2 ANQGSEA. J was trimmed by 1 base and V by 4 bases; bases with no gene match: 3. CDR3 in DNA: TGCAGCGTTGTCCGGGACAGCCAAGAGACCCAGTACTTC. It is translated as CSVVRDSQETQYF.

This clonotype showed up many times. Because the CDR3 is missing its conserved closing phenylalanine or tryptophan, this is likely a read error. No DNA is shown, since the ends of the CDR3 on it are uncertain; the CDR3 is the one TCRdb lists. The chain is built from TRBV19 and TRBJ2-7; the D call TRBD2 from the table was never checked on the DNA. Germline V gene data show CDR1 as LNHDA and CDR2 as SQIVND (reference sequence). The CDR3 spans 10 amino acids, including both terminal residues. The CDR3 here is CASSPGLRSA.

This chain uses TRBV25-1 with TRBJ1-4; 7 bases are a match to TRBD1. CDR1 is MGHDK, CDR2 SYGVNS, per germline. The CDR3 is 14 residues long. Trimming at V came to 7 bases and at J to 8 bases, leaving 10 bases not matched to a gene. This chain's CDR3 is CASTSTGYFEKLFF. As DNA, the CDR3 is TGTGCCAGCACCTCGACAGGGTACTTCGAAAAACTGTTTTTT. The full variable domain, in which reference TRBV25-1 and TRBJ1-4 provide the parts outside the CDR3, is EADIYQTPRYLVIGTGKKITLECSQTMGHDKMYWYQQDPGMELHLIHYSYGVNSTEKGDLSSESTVSRIRTEHFPLTLESARPSHTSQYLCASTSTGYFEKLFFGSGTQLSVL.

This chain connects TRBV7-2 to TRBJ1-2; no clear D. V dropped 0 bases and J dropped 2 bases, with 7 bases sitting between them. CDR1 is SGHTA, CDR2 FQGNSA, per germline. This CDR3 has 14 amino acids. As DNA, the CDR3 is TGTGCCAGCAGCTTAGCCCCCGGGAACTATGGCTACACCTTC. It specifies CASSLAPGNYGYTF.

This clonotype was seen at least ten times. This rearrangement joins TRBV5-4 to TRBJ2-7, with D perhaps matching TRBD1 or TRBD2 (5 bases each). The CDR3 is made up of 14 amino acids. The germline gives CDR1 SGHNT, CDR2 YYREEE (reference sequence). V was pared by 0 bases and J by 3 bases, with 10 bases between. Here the CDR3 reads CASSLAGAFYEQYF. DNA of the CDR3: TGTGCCAGCAGCTTGGCCGGGGCCTTCTACGAGCAGTACTTC.

The V call is TRBV27, the J call TRBJ2-1; TRBD2 matches at 7 bases. The junction had 6 bases not matched to a gene; V was cut back by 6 bases and J by 1 base. Germline CDR1 reads MNHEY; CDR2 reads SMNVEV (reference sequence). This CDR3 contains 15 residues. The CDR3 bases are TGTGCCAGCAGAACTCCTAGCGGTTCCTACAATGAGCAGTTCTTC. Translation gives CASRTPSGSYNEQFF.

This clonotype was counted only a few times. As the CDR3 is not closed by the conserved phenylalanine or tryptophan, this likely results from a read error. The J gene is TRBJ1-6, the V gene TRBV11-2, with 8 nucleotides matching TRBD1. CDR1 and CDR2 from the germline V gene are SGHAT and FQNNGV. After removal of 4 bases from V and 10 bases from J, the junction contained 6 bases not matched to a gene. This CDR3 is 14 amino acids long. CDR3 sequence reads: CASSSRGQGSPLHL. In nucleotides, the CDR3 is TGTGCCAGCAGCTCGCGTGGACAGGGCTCACCCCTCCACCTC.

In this sample, this clonotype turned up many times. Given a much more abundant clone one base away, this may be a read error. The CDR3 reads CASSHSDTGELFF. CDR3 sequence (DNA): TGTGCCAGCAGTCACTCGGACACCGGGGAGCTGTTTTTT. The chain carries TRBV6-4 and TRBJ2-2; D gene uncertain. The CDR3 covers 13 residues. Germline V gives CDR1 MRHNA, CDR2 SNTAGT.

This clonotype was observed many times. A much larger clonotype is one base distant, so this may be a read error. The genes are TRBV20-1 and TRBJ2-5; 7 bases map to TRBD2. Trimming removed 6 bases from V and 7 bases from J; junction bases left unmatched: 14. Germline V lookup: CDR1 DFQATT, CDR2 SNEGSKA (reference sequence). This CDR3 has 14 residues. CDR3 sequence reads: CSAKEGRVEATQYF. The CDR3 DNA reads as TGCAGTGCCAAAGAGGGGAGGGTTGAGGCGACCCAGTACTTC.

The J gene is TRBJ2-5, the V gene TRBV2, with 9 bases lining up with TRBD2. The CDR3 is made up of 17 amino acids. V trimming: 4 bases; J trimming: 4 bases; junction bases outside the gene matches: 13. CDR1 and CDR2 from the germline V gene are SNHLY and FYNNEI. The CDR3 nucleotides read TGTGCCAGCAGTGGACTAGCGGAGGGGCCCTCTAGAGAGACCCAGTACTTC. It is translated as CASSGLAEGPSRETQYF.

This clonotype has just a few counts. This may be a read error, as it is one base from a much larger clone. This chain uses TRBV6-1 with TRBJ1-5, with D hard to call. The CDR3 extends over 16 amino acids. The V gene lost 5 bases and the J gene lost 0 bases, with 14 bases spanning the gap. Per germline, CDR1 MNHNS and CDR2 SASEGT. Here the CDR3 reads CASSRPRGVSNQPQHF. CDR3 nucleotide sequence: TGTGCCAGCAGTCGCCCCCGGGGTGTTAGCAATCAGCCCCAGCATTTT.

A single count supports this clonotype. J is TRBJ2-7 and V is TRBV4-1; D is unresolved. The CDR3 contains 13 residues. Germline CDR1 MGHRA, CDR2 YSYEKL. V was pared by 1 base and J by 3 bases, with 7 bases between. The chain's CDR3 is CASSQGRFYEQYF. CDR3 DNA sequence: TGCGCCAGCAGCCAAGGGCGGTTCTACGAGCAGTACTTC.

This clonotype was recorded at least ten times. V and J are TRBV7-9 and TRBJ2-4; tentatively, D is TRBD2 (5 bases). The V gene's germline CDR1 is SEHNR and CDR2 FQNEAQ (reference sequence). V lost 4 bases to trimming and J lost 0 bases, with 13 bases between them. The CDR3 length is 16 residues. The CDR3 is CASSWPYGLAKNIQYF. The CDR3 DNA sequence: TGTGCCAGCAGCTGGCCCTACGGACTAGCCAAAAACATTCAGTACTTC.